This record concerns one T cell receptor (beta chain) sequence. No antigen is known for it. No much larger clone is present one base from it, and per-base qualities are unavailable. The protocol used for the library was the immunoSEQ multiplex PCR assay. For the multiplex PCR, a mixture combining 60 forward primers for TCR Vbeta segments and 13 reverse primers for TCR Jbeta segments was used. A multiplex PCR assay on genomic DNA amplified the CDR3 region of rearranged TCR beta genes. On the Illumina HiSeq System, the amplified TCR beta libraries were sequenced as 87-base-pair reads. The published analysis was carried out like this. A later analysis tallied tens of millions of unique TCR beta chains across the 650 to 750 repertoires, and some 10 million of those chains were shared by two or more donors. A nearest-neighbor algorithm error-corrected the raw reads and collapsed the reads into unique sequences, merging closely related sequences to remove PCR and sequencing errors. V, D and J gene segments were assigned by aligning CDR3 sequences to IMGT reference sequences. Each retained sequence needed at least a six-nucleotide match to both a V gene segment and a J gene segment. Rearrangements were classified as productive when the CDR3 lacked stop codons and remained in frame with V and J, and all other rearrangements were classified as non-productive. CDR3 was defined according to IMGT convention as the region running from the second conserved V-encoded cysteine to the conserved J-encoded phenylalanine. Sequences without an unambiguous match to a single V gene segment were excluded from the earlier analysis of approximately 600 of the donors. An earlier analysis of around 600 of the donors classified V segments as functional when productive rearrangements were above 56.7% and as segregating when the standard deviation between donors was above 5%. A statistical classification framework was built for diagnosing cytomegalovirus status from the catalog of TCR beta chain sequences. V and J gene assignment, in a later analysis, came from comparing TCR nucleotide sequences with IMGT/GENE-DB human TR gene sequences. In a later analysis, CDR3 sequences and most-parsimonious VDJ recombination scenarios were assigned using the TCRdist pipeline. In a later analysis, every TCR beta chain was defined by the combination of its CDR3 amino acid sequence and its V-gene family, and reads without a unique V-gene family were dropped. To address suspected cross-contamination and a sequencing artifact, a later analysis removed several hundred highly shared, low-generation-probability nucleotide sequences. In a later analysis, a clonal expansion index for each public chain was calculated from normalized within-repertoire ranks of inferred template counts. In a later analysis, generation probabilities were computed with a VDJ recombination model fitted to out-of-frame rearrangements, and the resulting probabilities were checked against IGoR. A later analysis scored TCR-TCR, TCR-HLA and TCR-CMV co-occurrence with hypergeometric tests, applying a repertoire-size bias correction to TCR pairs. False discovery rates were estimated in a later analysis by permuting HLA or CMV assignments 20 times. A later analysis grouped co-occurring TCRs with DBSCAN, adding TCRdist sequence similarity when clustering within HLA-allele-positive subsets. Repertoires with fewer than 30,000 or more than 120,000 public chains, plus five repertoires with anomalous nucleotide sharing, were excluded from co-occurrence clustering. Here the immuneACCESS table is served through TCRdb, limited to in-frame sequences with V and J called. Missing clones are a known gap in these copies; in checked studies unresolved V genes cover under half, and the rest lacks a known reason. For V, J and clone size, that table is used; D and trimming come from the DNA. The sample data list about 100,000 clones, and roughly 80% of these were observed just once. The ten largest clones add up to about 2.2% of the sample.

CDR1 and CDR2 are read off the germline V gene as LGHNA and YNFKEQ. The CDR3, from cysteine to phenylalanine, totals 16 residues. The sequence is cut down to CDR3 DNA, 48 bases in frame from base 1. Trimming removed 0 bases from V and 2 bases from J; the gene matches leave 5 bases unexplained. This sample is part of a study of cytomegalovirus exposure and HLA in healthy donors (dated by TCRdb to 2016 to 2017). Regarding the study in general: An earlier analysis of about 560 of the donors reported approximately 280 Gb of sequence data and about 120 million unique TCR beta sequences obtained from about 180 million T cells. The study aimed to test whether cataloging public T cell receptors could reveal signatures of past pathogen exposure. High-throughput TCR immunosequencing, statistical association of individual TCRs with disease status, and machine learning were combined to predict cytomegalovirus infection status. A handful of DR-DQ haplotypes were treated as single units for association and clustering because of strong linkage in the cohort. Roughly 300 gigabases of sequencing data and 80 million or so unique TCR sequences were included in an early release covering about 700 HLA-typed donors. Along with the 666-subject first cohort, a separate validation cohort of about 110 different subjects was used. All discovery cohort repertoires had been generated on a single sequencing platform. Class I and class II HLA loci were covered by the typing at four-digit resolution. Rather than drawing on any new phenotypic data, the later analysis identified candidate immune exposures from TCR beta sequences and the way those sequences occurred across donors. Across around 400 genotyped donors of the cohort, an average of roughly 230,000 unique TCR beta nucleotide sequences per donor were sequenced, and roughly a sixth of those sequences were non-productive. In an earlier analysis of around 540 of the donors, high-throughput TCR beta sequencing was used to judge whether each TCR beta V gene segment behaved as functional or pseudogenic. A later genetic analysis used genome-wide SNP genotypes for about 65% of the roughly 700 donors, treating that subset as a discovery cohort. The number of donors typed differed by locus, with 629-630 for A, B, C, DRB1 and DQB1, around 500 for DQA1, about 610 for DPA1, and some 440 for DPB1. Using immunosequencing, the study profiled T cell repertoires from some 670 subjects and related those repertoires to cytomegalovirus serostatus. Among the approximately 400 genotyped donors, 81% belonged to the genetic ancestry cluster associated with self-reported Caucasian donors. A later analysis re-analyzed previously published TCR beta repertoires from approximately 700 donors and added high-resolution HLA genotyping to study TCR occurrence patterns. Donor age, sex, ethnicity and CMV serostatus were compiled together with the repertoire data. On the study overall, not on this receptor specifically: The only immune exposure information available for the cohort was CMV serostatus. Broadly in line with IMGT annotations, most TCR beta V segments showed up in productive rearrangements about 90% or about 30% of the time in an earlier analysis of about 500 of the donors. In a later analysis, TCR association rates were found to vary across HLA loci, with the most associated TCRs seen for DRB1 alleles and the fewest for HLA-C alleles. In both the original and validation cohorts, the classifier was reported to diagnose cytomegalovirus status with high specificity and sensitivity. Roughly uniform sequencing depth across donors was assumed in presence/absence analyses, although this assumption may not hold. A later analysis reported that several top co-occurrence clusters appeared linked to parvovirus B19, influenza, CMV and Epstein-Barr virus. According to a later genetic analysis, donors in an Asian-associated ancestry cluster had fewer N-insertions in productive TCRs than the approximately 650-donor mean. A later analysis found that HLA-associated TCR beta chains were more clonally expanded and had lower generation probabilities than equally common non-associated chains. It was suggested by the authors that the approach could potentially be generalized to other disease states and immunological phenotypes. A few of the identified cytomegalovirus-associated TCR beta chains were confirmed in vitro to be specific for cytomegalovirus antigens. About 17 rarely observed V segments, including chromosome 9 orphons, were excluded from the earlier analysis of several hundred of the donors because counts were too low. An association between a missense DCLRE1C variant and V-gene and J-gene trimming of TCR beta chains was found in a later genetic analysis and replicated in an independent cohort. Strong co-occurrence of HLA alleles, especially DR and DQ, made assigning TCR associations to individual alleles difficult. The study gave a list of 150 to 200 TCR beta chains associated with cytomegalovirus. A further reported finding was that TCR beta sequences accurately predicted the HLA-A and HLA-B alleles for most subjects in the first cohort. Specific HLA alleles were associated with 15,000 to 20,000 TCR beta sequences at a false discovery rate of 0.05 in a later analysis. Some IMGT-functional V segments, including TRBV6-2 and TRBV6-3, could not be distinguished by the 87-base-pair reads and were therefore excluded. Most CMV-associated TCR beta chains appeared to be HLA-restricted in a later analysis, and the HLA associations seemed to be driven largely by CMV exposure. Because HLA typing was unavailable for some donors at each locus, only the typed subset was used in association tests. This cohort had only TCR beta chains sequenced, and the lack of alpha or paired-chain data limited which features could be detected. Correlated functional status among segregating V segments might be attributable to linkage disequilibrium, but an unknown experimental factor could not be ruled out. The sequencing pipeline was judged likely to have produced a cluster of highly shared sequence variants as a technical artifact. Across donors, most TCR sequences were observed very rarely, whereas some public TCRs were present in many individuals.

The cohort consisted of 600 to 750 healthy bone marrow donors. At the time of sampling, every cohort member was nominally healthy, though immune exposures that went unrecorded were likely present. The donor was CMV seronegative and belonged to the group of more than 300 seronegative cohort members. Every donor gave a peripheral blood sample, and the peripheral blood mononuclear cells from that sample were used for TCR beta sequencing. The Qiagen DNeasy Blood Extraction Kit was used to extract genomic DNA from the blood cell samples. The chain was built from TRBV4-2 and TRBJ2-3, with 7 bases aligning to TRBD1. Sequenced sample: PBMCs. This sequence was found in a young man in good health and CMV-seronegative. The DNA sequence is TGTGCCAGCAGCCAAGATCAGGGGGAGCCCACAGATACGCAGTATTTT. It is translated as CASSQDQGEPTDTQYF.